This paragraph reports one T cell receptor (beta chain). This entry comes from a study of shared clonotypes between healthy human individuals. Between the trimmed V and J ends, which lost 3 bases and 3 bases, there was a span of 15 bases. The CDR3 covers 16 residues. Germline CDR1 is KGHSH and CDR2 is LQKENI. Every subset had its genomic DNA shared out evenly among several immunoSEQ plates. Sequencing used immunoSEQ multiplex PCR; TCRdb keeps in-frame clones, though not all of them. The data hold 2 million to 2.5 million clones, with more than 80% observed a single time. The chain uses TRBV18 and TRBJ1-3; TRBD1 might be the D (5 bases). The source material was naive CD4+ T cells from PBMCs. Stated subset: CD45RA+ positively selected. The TCR comes from a man aged 18 to 29 in good health. Some clones in this sample may be carry-over from other donors' samples. The CDR3 bases are TGTGCCAGCTCACCGGCGGCAGGGATGGTTGGAAACACCATATATTTT. Its protein is CASSPAAGMVGNTIYF.